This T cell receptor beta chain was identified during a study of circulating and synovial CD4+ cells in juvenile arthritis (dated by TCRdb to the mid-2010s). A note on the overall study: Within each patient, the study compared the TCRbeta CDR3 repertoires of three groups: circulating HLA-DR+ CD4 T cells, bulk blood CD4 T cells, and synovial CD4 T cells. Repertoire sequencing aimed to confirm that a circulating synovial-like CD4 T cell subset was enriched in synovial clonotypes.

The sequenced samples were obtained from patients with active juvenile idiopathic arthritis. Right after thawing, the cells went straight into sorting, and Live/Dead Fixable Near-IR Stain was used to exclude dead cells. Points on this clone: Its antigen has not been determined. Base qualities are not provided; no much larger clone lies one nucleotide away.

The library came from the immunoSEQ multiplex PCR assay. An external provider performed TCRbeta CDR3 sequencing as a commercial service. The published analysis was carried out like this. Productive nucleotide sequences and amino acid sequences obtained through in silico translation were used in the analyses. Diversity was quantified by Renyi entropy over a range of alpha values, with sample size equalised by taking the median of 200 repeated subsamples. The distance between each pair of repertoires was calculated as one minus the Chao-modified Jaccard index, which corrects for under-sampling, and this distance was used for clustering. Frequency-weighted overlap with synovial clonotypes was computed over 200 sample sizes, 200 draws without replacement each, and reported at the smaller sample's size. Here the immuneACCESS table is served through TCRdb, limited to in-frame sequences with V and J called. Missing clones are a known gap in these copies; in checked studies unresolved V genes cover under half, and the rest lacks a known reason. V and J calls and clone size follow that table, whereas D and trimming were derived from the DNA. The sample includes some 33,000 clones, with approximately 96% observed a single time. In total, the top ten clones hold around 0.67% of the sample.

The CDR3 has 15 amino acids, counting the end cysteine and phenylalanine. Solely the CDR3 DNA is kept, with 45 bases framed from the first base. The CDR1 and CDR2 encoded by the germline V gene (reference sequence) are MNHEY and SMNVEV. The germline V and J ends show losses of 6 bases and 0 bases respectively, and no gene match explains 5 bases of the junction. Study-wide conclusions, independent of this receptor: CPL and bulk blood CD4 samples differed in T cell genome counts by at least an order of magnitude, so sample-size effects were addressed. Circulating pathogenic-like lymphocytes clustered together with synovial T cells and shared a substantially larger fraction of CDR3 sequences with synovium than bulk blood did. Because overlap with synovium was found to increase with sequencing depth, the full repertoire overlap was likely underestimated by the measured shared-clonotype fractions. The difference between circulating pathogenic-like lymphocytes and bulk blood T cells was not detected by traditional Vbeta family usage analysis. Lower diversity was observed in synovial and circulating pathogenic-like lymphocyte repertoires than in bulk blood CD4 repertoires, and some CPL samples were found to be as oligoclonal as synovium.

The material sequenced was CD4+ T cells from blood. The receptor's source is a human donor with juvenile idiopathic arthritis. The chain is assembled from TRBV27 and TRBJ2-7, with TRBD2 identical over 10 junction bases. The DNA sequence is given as TGTGCCAGCAGCTCTAGCGGGGGATACTCCTACGAGCAGTACTTC. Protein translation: CASSSSGGYSYEQYF.